The 30 T cell receptor beta chains below come from one sample, sequenced in a study of regulatory T cells in long-lasting Graves disease. Construction of the TCR beta libraries employed iRepertoire HTBI primers in conjunction with Arm-PCR of CDR3 regions. Each CDR3 protein gets one entry after TCRdb re-called the multiplex PCR reads with MiXCR. Here the sample spans some 600,000 distinct CDR3 sequences, about 16% being singletons. Sample time point: newly diagnosed GD, antithyroid drugs for less than 3 months. Generation of the TCR library employed RNA extracted from PBMCs. This same sample was also part of a study on T cells in Graves' hyperthyroidism and ophthalmopathy.

The specimen comprised peripheral blood mononuclear cells (PBMCs), sampled at new diagnosis, from a patient treated with antithyroid drugs. The origin of the receptors is a man between 18 and 35 years old with Graves disease.

This clonotype was seen repeatedly, ten times or more. V is TRBV12-3 or TRBV12-4 and J is TRBJ2-1; D is undetermined. With 7 bases removed from V and 6 bases from J, the gap between germline ends came to 10 bases. This CDR3 region has 12 residues. DNA for the CDR3: TGTGCCAGCACCTCAACGCCCAATGAGCAGTTCTTC. Translating gives CASTSTPNEQFF.

The table lists this clonotype with a few counts. The V call is TRBV6-5, the J call TRBJ2-7; TRBD2 matches 7 bases. The CDR3 is 17 residues long. V lost 0 bases to trimming and J lost 3 bases; unmatched junction nucleotides: 11. CDR1 and CDR2 from the germline V gene are MNHEY and SVGAGI. The CDR3 loop reads CASSYSAPGGGNYEQYF. CDR3 sequence (DNA): TGTGCCAGCAGTTACTCCGCGCCCGGGGGAGGGAACTACGAGCAGTACTTC.

This clonotype was detected a few times. This rearrangement joins TRBV5-1 to TRBJ2-1; weak D call: TRBD1 (6 bases). The CDR3 extends over 17 amino acids. Trimming removed 0 bases at V and 4 bases at J, with 17 bases between. CDR1 and CDR2 (germline): SGHRS, YFSETQ. The CDR3 DNA reads as TGCGCCAGCAGCTTGGGCAGGGGCGGAGAGGGGTACAATGAGCAGTTCTTC. It codes for CASSLGRGGEGYNEQFF.

The CDR3 DNA reads TGTGCCAGCCAAGACAGGGGCCGGTACGAGCAGTACTTC. It yields the protein CASQDRGRYEQYF. This chain links TRBV19 with TRBJ2-7; TRBD1 agrees at 8 bases. The V gene's germline CDR1 is LNHDA and CDR2 SQIVND (reference sequence). After removal of 9 bases from V and 4 bases from J, the junction contained 8 bases not matched to a gene. CDR3 length equals 13 residues.

This clonotype was picked up a small number of times. The chain couples TRBV5-1 to TRBJ2-7; 8 bases agree with TRBD2. Germline V CDR1 and CDR2: SGHRS, YFSETQ. The CDR3 has 14 amino acids. With 0 bases clipped from V and 7 bases from J, the junction kept 6 bases outside the gene matches. This CDR3 is CASSLAGGPMEQYF. CDR3 in DNA: TGCGCCAGCAGCTTGGCGGGAGGGCCGATGGAGCAGTACTTC.

This clonotype was seen many times. This chain joins TRBV3-1 and TRBJ2-2; D not resolved. The V end was cut by 1 base, the J end by 9 bases, with 9 bases between. CDR3 length: 13 residues. Germline assignment: CDR1 LGHDT and CDR2 YNNKEL (reference sequence). CDR3 DNA sequence: TGTGCCAGCAGCCAAGGCAGGCGGAGGGAGCTGTTTTTT. Amino acids: CASSQGRRRELFF.

This clonotype was counted many times. CDR3 amino acids: CASSGGEKLFF. The CDR3 DNA reads TGTGCCAGCAGTGGGGGTGAAAAACTGTTTTTT. The rearrangement uses TRBV12-3 or TRBV12-4 and TRBJ1-4; D might be TRBD1 (5 bases). Between the trimmed V and J ends, which lost 5 bases and 7 bases, there was a span of 5 bases. This CDR3 spans 11 amino acids.

J is TRBJ1-4 and V is TRBV6-1; 7 nucleotides line up with TRBD1. The CDR3 spans 14 residues. CDR1 is MNHNS and CDR2 is SASEGT in the germline V gene. Germline trimming cut 11 bases from V and 4 bases from J; bases unmatched to any gene: 10. This CDR3 is CAGRSQGSNEKLFF. For the CDR3, the DNA is TGTGCCGGCCGCTCACAGGGGAGTAATGAAAAACTGTTTTTT.

This chain links TRBV10-1 with TRBJ2-3, with 9 bases that match TRBD2. This CDR3 region has 15 residues. Germline CDR1 WNHNN, CDR2 SYGVQD (reference sequence). The J segment lost 2 bases and the V segment lost 2 bases, leaving 2 bases of the junction unmatched. CDR3 bases: TGCGCCAGCAGTGAGGTAGCGGGAGACACAGATACGCAGTATTTT. Amino acid sequence: CASSEVAGDTDTQYF.

This CDR3 reads CASSVGLAGMGDTQYF. The CDR3 nucleotides read TGTGCCAGCAGCGTGGGACTAGCTGGGATGGGGGATACGCAGTATTTT. The chain recombines TRBV11-3 with TRBJ2-3; 9 bases match TRBD2. This CDR3 is 16 amino acids long. V dropped 5 bases and J dropped 6; count of bases not matched to a gene: 12. Germline CDR1 reads SGHNT; CDR2 reads YENEEA.

The table lists this clonotype with many counts. This chain connects TRBV11-2 to TRBJ2-7; perhaps TRBD1 as D (5 bases). V lost 4 bases, J lost 5 bases, and 18 bases lay in between. The CDR3 runs 15 residues. In germline, CDR1 is SGHAT, CDR2 FQNNGV. CDR3: CASSSGFLGWNEQYF. CDR3 nucleotide sequence: TGTGCCAGCAGCTCAGGGTTTTTAGGCTGGAACGAGCAGTACTTC. The full variable domain, its missing parts supplied by reference TRBV11-2 and TRBJ2-7, is EAGVAQSPRYKIIEKRQSVAFWCNPISGHATLYWYQQILGQGPKLLIQFQNNGVVDDSQLPKDRFSAERLKGVDSTLKIQPAKLEDSAVYLCASSSGFLGWNEQYFGPGTRLTVT.

This clonotype was found many times. Compared with germline, one end of the junction differs, possibly owing to a read error. The chain combines TRBV25-1 with TRBJ2-5, with 9 bases identical to TRBD2. From germline, CDR1 is MGHDK and CDR2 SYGVNS. The CDR3 has 16 amino acids. CDR3 DNA sequence: TGTGCCAGCAGCGAATCGGCGAGCGGGAGGAAAGAGACCCAGTACTTC. Protein sequence: CASSESASGRKETQYF. Combining the CDR3 with reference TRBV25-1 and TRBJ2-5 gives the whole variable domain EADIYQTPRYLVIGTGKKITLECSQTMGHDKMYWYQQDPGMELHLIHYSYGVNSTEKGDLSSESTVSRIRTEHFPLTLESARPSHTSQYLCASSESASGRKETQYFGPGTRLLVL.

The chain uses TRBV5-1 and TRBJ1-1, with 7 nucleotides matching TRBD1. The CDR3 consists of 18 residues. The junction had 16 bases not matched to a gene; V was cut back by 5 bases and J by 0 bases. Germline CDR1 and CDR2: SGHRS and YFSETQ. The chain's CDR3 is CASSYPPDRAGVNTEAFF. The CDR3 coding sequence is TGCGCCAGCAGTTACCCACCCGACAGGGCTGGGGTGAACACTGAAGCTTTCTTT.

This clonotype appeared many times. The chain links TRBV3-1 to TRBJ2-5, with 7 bases lining up with TRBD2. CDR3 length: 14 amino acids. Germline lookup yields CDR1 LGHDT and CDR2 YNNKEL (reference sequence). V dropped 1 base and J dropped 5; count of bases not matched to a gene: 4. CDR3 loop: CASSQGAGTETQYF. Written as DNA, the CDR3 is TGTGCCAGCAGCCAAGGAGCGGGAACGGAGACCCAGTACTTC.

In its sample, this clonotype was seen a few times. This chain joins TRBV5-1 and TRBJ2-7; 13 bases align to TRBD2. Germline CDR1 is SGHRS and CDR2 is YFSETQ. The junction had 6 bases not matched to a gene; V was cut back by 7 bases and J by 2 bases. The CDR3 spans 15 residues. For the CDR3, the DNA is TGCGCCAGCCAACCCGGACTAGCGGGAGCCTACGAGCAGTACTTC. Protein: CASQPGLAGAYEQYF. The full variable domain, rest sourced from reference TRBV5-1 and TRBJ2-7, is KAGVTQTPRYLIKTRGQQVTLSCSPISGHRSVSWYQQTPGQGLQFLFEYFSETQRNKGNFPGRFSGRQFSNSRSEMNVSTLELGDSALYLCASQPGLAGAYEQYFGPGTRLTVT.

This clonotype came up many times. J is TRBJ2-1 and V is TRBV29-1; 8 bases line up with TRBD1. With V trimmed by 8 bases and J by 8 bases, 14 bases remained unmatched. From germline, CDR1 is SQVTM and CDR2 ANQGSEA. This CDR3 is built from 14 residues. In DNA form, the CDR3 reads TGCAGCTTTAGACAGGGGCTCCAGGCGGATGAGCAGTTCTTC. Translating gives CSFRQGLQADEQFF.

V and J are TRBV4-1 and TRBJ1-5; D is perhaps TRBD1 (6 bases). The germline gives CDR1 MGHRA, CDR2 YSYEKL. V was cut by 1 base and J by 5 bases, with 15 bases left in between. The length of the CDR3 is 16 residues. The CDR3 region is CASSQGVGGVYQPQHF. CDR3 coding DNA: TGCGCCAGCAGCCAAGGAGTAGGGGGTGTCTATCAGCCCCAGCATTTT.

This clonotype occurred a few times. A read error may explain this, as a much larger clone is one base away. The rearrangement links TRBV5-8 to TRBJ2-3, with 15 bases that match TRBD2. The V and J ends lost 4 bases and 4 bases, in that order; junction bases with no gene match: 4. The CDR3 runs 16 residues. Germline V CDR1 and CDR2: SGHTS, YDEGEE. The CDR3 spells CASSTGLAGGPDTQYF. The CDR3 nucleotides are TGTGCCAGCAGCACCGGACTAGCGGGAGGGCCAGATACGCAGTATTTT.

The chain uses TRBV19 and TRBJ1-1; 7 bases map to TRBD1. Germline V gene data show CDR1 as LNHDA and CDR2 as SQIVND (reference sequence). The V and J ends lost 5 bases and 5 bases, in that order; junction bases with no gene match: 11. The CDR3 runs to 15 residues. The CDR3 loop reads CASSGGTAEGTEAFF. CDR3 sequence (DNA): TGTGCCAGTAGTGGCGGGACAGCTGAAGGGACTGAAGCTTTCTTT.

The chain has TRBV4-1 and TRBJ2-7; weak D call: TRBD1 (6 bases). Germline V lookup: CDR1 MGHRA, CDR2 YSYEKL. With 2 bases removed from V and 2 bases from J, the gap between germline ends came to 10 bases. The CDR3 sequence is 14 residues long. CDR3 sequence: CASSQTGHAYEQYF. CDR3 bases: TGCGCCAGCAGCCAAACAGGGCATGCCTACGAGCAGTACTTC.

About this clonotype itself: This may arise from a read error, as a much more abundant clone is one base away. The chain recombines TRBV7-8 with TRBJ2-7; perhaps TRBD2 as D (6 bases). CDR3 length: 15 residues. CDR1 SGHVS and CDR2 FQNEAQ come from the germline V gene. CDR3 sequence: CASTPGRGVSCEQYF. CDR3 bases: TGTGCCAGCACCCCAGGGCGGGGCGTTTCCTGCGAGCAGTACTTC.

This clonotype turned up a few times. J is TRBJ2-1 and V is TRBV20-1; 8 bases fit TRBD2. Germline V gives CDR1 DFQATT, CDR2 SNEGSKA (reference sequence). The CDR3 contains 16 residues. Trimming removed 3 bases from V and 1 base from J; junction bases left unmatched: 8. The CDR3 protein is CSASGSGSYSYNEQFF. CDR3 nucleotide sequence: TGCAGTGCTAGCGGGAGCGGGAGTTATTCCTACAATGAGCAGTTCTTC.

In this sample, this clonotype turned up a few times. The chain links TRBV10-2 to TRBJ2-1, with 12 bases matching TRBD2. The CDR3 covers 16 residues. Losses at the gene ends were 4 bases for V and 6 bases for J; bases not matched to a gene: 7. Germline assignment: CDR1 WSHSY and CDR2 SAAADI. CDR3 DNA sequence: TGCGCCAGCAGTGGGCAGACTAGCGGGAGAGGCAATGAGCAGTTCTTC. Protein sequence: CASSGQTSGRGNEQFF.

This clonotype has at least ten counts. The chain carries TRBV20-1 and TRBJ2-7; D call uncertain. This CDR3 is 11 amino acids long. The V end was cut by 2 bases, the J end by 5 bases, with 7 bases between. Germline V CDR1 and CDR2: DFQATT, SNEGSKA (reference sequence). The CDR3: CSARTFDEQYF. In DNA, the CDR3 is TGCAGTGCTAGAACGTTCGACGAGCAGTACTTC.

This clonotype has at least ten counts. The CDR3 here is CASRAHPTSVTDTQYF. DNA of the CDR3: TGTGCCAGCAGAGCACATCCTACTTCAGTAACAGATACGCAGTATTTT. The V and J genes are TRBV6-1 and TRBJ2-3, with D unresolved. Trimming removed 6 bases from V and 3 bases from J, with 19 bases in between. Looked up from germline, CDR1 is MNHNS and CDR2 is SASEGT. There are 16 residues in the CDR3.

The CDR3 bases are TGCAGTGCTAGCTTCGACTATCCCTACGAGCAGTACTTC. It is translated as CSASFDYPYEQYF. The V and J genes are TRBV20-1 and TRBJ2-7; D might be TRBD2 (5 bases). Germline-derived CDR1 and CDR2 are DFQATT and SNEGSKA (reference sequence). Trimming removed 3 bases at V and 2 bases at J, with 11 bases between. The CDR3 is 13 amino acids.

The chain couples TRBV7-8 to TRBJ1-3; perhaps TRBD1 as D (5 bases). The CDR3 covers 16 residues. Germline CDR1 and CDR2: SGHVS and FQNEAQ. V was clipped by 5 bases and J by 0 bases, with 14 bases between them. CDR3 region: CASSRSGGSSGNTIYF. The CDR3 region has the DNA TGTGCCAGCAGCCGGAGCGGGGGAAGCTCTGGAAACACCATATATTTT.

On this clonotype: A much larger clone lies a single base off, so this may be a read error. The CDR3 loop is CASSSAALLAGGPGETQYF. The CDR3 DNA sequence: TGTGCCAGCAGCTCGGCCGCCCTCCTAGCGGGAGGGCCGGGGGAGACCCAGTACTTC. The chain recombines TRBV7-2 with TRBJ2-5, with 12 bases identical to TRBD2. The V gene end was trimmed by 4 bases and the J gene end by 5 bases; junction bases not matched to a gene: 17. Germline V CDR1 and CDR2: SGHTA, FQGNSA. This CDR3 spans 19 amino acids.

This clonotype showed up just a few times. The chain has TRBV2 and TRBJ2-2, with unresolved D. CDR3 length equals 14 residues. The V gene's germline CDR1 is SNHLY and CDR2 FYNNEI. The germline V and J ends were trimmed by 5 bases and 3 bases, with 10 bases remaining between them. CDR3 nucleotide sequence: TGTGCCAGCAGTAAGATCCGGGACACCGGGGAGCTGTTTTTT. Translating it yields CASSKIRDTGELFF.

This clonotype was seen repeatedly, ten times or more. The chain joins TRBV12-3 or TRBV12-4 to TRBJ1-2; TRBD1 is a possible D gene (5 bases). Trimming shortened V by 1 base and J by 6 bases, and 12 bases separated the two germline ends. The CDR3 covers 14 residues. The CDR3 loop reads CASSLGGTRDGYTF. CDR3 coding DNA: TGTGCCAGCAGTTTAGGAGGGACTCGGGATGGCTACACCTTC.